This T cell receptor (beta chain) derives from a study of early stage breast cancer tumors. Using immunoSEQ multiplex PCR, the repertoire was profiled, and TCRdb retains in-frame clones only, with some absent. The sample comprises tens of thousands of clones, about 80% of which are singletons, and approximately 11% rests with the top ten. This clonotype originated in a person between 55 and 69 years old with breast cancer. Source material: blood.

The CDR3 protein is CASSIGPGTSGTDTQYF. The CDR3 nucleotides read TGTGCCAGTAGTATTGGGCCCGGGACTAGTGGCACAGATACGCAGTATTTT. The V call is TRBV19, the J call TRBJ2-3, with 8 nucleotides matching TRBD2. The CDR3 runs to 17 residues. Germline lookup yields CDR1 LNHDA and CDR2 SQIVND (reference sequence). V trimming: 3 bases; J trimming: 1 base; junction bases outside the gene matches: 9.